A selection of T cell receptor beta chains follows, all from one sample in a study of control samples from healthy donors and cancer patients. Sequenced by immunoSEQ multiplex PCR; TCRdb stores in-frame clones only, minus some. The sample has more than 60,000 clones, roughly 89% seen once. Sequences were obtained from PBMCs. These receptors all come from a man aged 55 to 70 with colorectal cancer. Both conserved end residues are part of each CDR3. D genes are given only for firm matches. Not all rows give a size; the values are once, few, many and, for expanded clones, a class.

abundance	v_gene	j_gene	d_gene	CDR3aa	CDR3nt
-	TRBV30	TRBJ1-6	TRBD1	CAWSVGQSNSPLHF	TGTGCCTGGAGTGTGGGACAGTCGAATTCACCCCTCCACTTT
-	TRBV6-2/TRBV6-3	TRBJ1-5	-	CASNPQGSNQPQHF	TGTGCCAGCAACCCTCAGGGGAGCAATCAGCCCCAGCATTTT
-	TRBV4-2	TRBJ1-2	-	CASSQDGGGGRGGYTF	TGTGCCAGCAGCCAAGATGGGGGAGGGGGGCGGGGTGGCTACACCTTC
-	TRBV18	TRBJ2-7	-	CASSPIRPAGSYEQYF	TGTGCCAGCTCACCTATAAGACCGGCGGGCTCCTACGAGCAGTACTTC
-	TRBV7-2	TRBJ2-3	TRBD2	CASSLVRGGRVDTQYF	TGTGCCAGCAGCTTAGTACGGGGGGGCCGGGTGGATACGCAGTATTTT
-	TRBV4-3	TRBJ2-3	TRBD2	CASSQGSLLAGSTDTQYF	TGCGCCAGCAGCCAAGGATCCCTTTTAGCGGGGAGCACAGATACGCAGTATTTT
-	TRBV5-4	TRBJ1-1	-	CASSLGQGALVAEAFF	TGTGCCAGCAGCTTGGGGCAGGGCGCCCTGGTTGCTGAAGCTTTCTTT
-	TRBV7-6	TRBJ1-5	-	CASSPGGDQPQHF	TGTGCCAGCAGCCCCGGGGGCGATCAGCCCCAGCATTTT
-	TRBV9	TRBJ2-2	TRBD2	CASSVGGLAGGELFF	TGTGCCAGCAGCGTAGGGGGACTAGCTGGCGGGGAGCTGTTTTTT
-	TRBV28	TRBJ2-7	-	CASSSPIVPYEQYF	TGTGCCAGCAGTTCCCCTATAGTACCTTACGAGCAGTACTTC
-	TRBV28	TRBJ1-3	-	CASRVNGNTIYF	TGTGCCAGCAGAGTAAATGGAAACACCATATATTTT
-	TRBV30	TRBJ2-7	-	CAWSVAGGSSEQYF	TGTGCCTGGAGTGTAGCGGGTGGGTCTAGCGAGCAGTACTTC
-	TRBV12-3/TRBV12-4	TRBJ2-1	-	CASSGYNEQFF	TGTGCCAGCAGTGGATACAATGAGCAGTTCTTC
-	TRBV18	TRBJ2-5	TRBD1	CASSPTGVSPETQYF	TGTGCCAGCTCACCAACAGGGGTCTCTCCAGAGACCCAGTACTTC
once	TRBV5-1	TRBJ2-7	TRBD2	CASRKAGDGEQYF	TGCGCCAGCCGGAAAGCGGGGGATGGCGAGCAGTACTTC
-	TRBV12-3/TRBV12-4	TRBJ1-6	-	CASKEGVNSPLHF	TGTGCCAGCAAAGAGGGAGTTAATTCACCCCTCCACTTT
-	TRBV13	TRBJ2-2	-	CASRKQGTGELFF	TGTGCCAGCAGAAAACAGGGAACCGGGGAGCTGTTTTTT
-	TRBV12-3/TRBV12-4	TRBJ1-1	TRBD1	CASSLTGSEKAFF	TGTGCCAGCAGCCTGACAGGGTCGGAGAAAGCTTTCTTT
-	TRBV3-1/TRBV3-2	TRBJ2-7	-	CASSQVLQGLSSYEQYF	TGTGCCAGCAGCCAAGTGCTGCAGGGGCTTAGTAGTTACGAGCAGTACTTC
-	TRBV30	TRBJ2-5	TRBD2	CAWRGLAGETQYF	TGTGCCTGGAGGGGACTAGCTGGCGAGACCCAGTACTTC
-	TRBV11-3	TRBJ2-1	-	CASSPGDYNEQFF	TGTGCCAGCAGCCCCGGGGACTACAATGAGCAGTTCTTC
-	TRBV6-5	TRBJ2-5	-	CASSYARVETQYF	TGTGCCAGCAGTTATGCTCGTGTGGAGACCCAGTACTTC
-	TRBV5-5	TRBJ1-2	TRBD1	CASNPGQGVYGYTF	TGTGCCAGTAACCCGGGACAGGGAGTCTATGGCTACACCTTC
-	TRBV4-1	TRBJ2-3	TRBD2	CASSRSRTSGLGGTDTQYF	TGCGCCAGCAGCCGATCCCGGACTAGCGGATTAGGAGGCACAGATACGCAGTATTTT
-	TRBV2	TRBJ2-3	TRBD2	CASSEVAGHADTQYF	TGTGCCAGCAGTGAAGTAGCGGGGCACGCAGATACGCAGTATTTT
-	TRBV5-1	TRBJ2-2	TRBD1	CASSWGTGRAGELFF	TGCGCCAGCAGCTGGGGGACAGGGCGGGCCGGGGAGCTGTTTTTT
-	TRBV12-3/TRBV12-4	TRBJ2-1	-	CASSFLVGVEQFF	TGTGCCAGCAGTTTTTTAGTAGGGGTTGAGCAGTTCTTC
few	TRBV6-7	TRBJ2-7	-	CASSFPWGTPQPYEQYF	TGTGCCAGCAGTTTCCCCTGGGGGACTCCCCAACCCTACGAGCAGTACTTC
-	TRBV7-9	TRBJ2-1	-	CASRPPAGEQFF	TGTGCCAGCAGACCCCCAGCGGGTGAGCAGTTCTTC
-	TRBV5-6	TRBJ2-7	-	CASSSTGEVYEQYF	TGTGCCAGCAGCTCGACAGGTGAAGTCTACGAGCAGTACTTC
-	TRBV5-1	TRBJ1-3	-	CASSLADGNTIYF	TGCGCCAGCAGCCTTGCCGATGGAAACACCATATATTTT
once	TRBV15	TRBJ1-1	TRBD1	CATSPDRERDTEAFF	TGTGCCACCAGTCCCGACAGGGAGAGAGACACTGAAGCTTTCTTT
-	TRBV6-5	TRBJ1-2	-	CASSPGGGRFYGYTF	TGTGCCAGCAGCCCCGGCGGGGGCCGATTCTATGGCTACACCTTC
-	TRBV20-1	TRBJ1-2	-	CSASARPSYGYTF	TGCAGTGCTAGTGCCCGACCCTCCTATGGCTACACCTTC
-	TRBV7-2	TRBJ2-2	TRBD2	CASSPFRGGGTGELFF	TGTGCCAGCAGCCCTTTCCGGGGGGGCGGCACCGGGGAGCTGTTTTTT
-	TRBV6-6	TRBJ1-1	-	CASSKDKYTEAFF	TGTGCCAGCAGCAAAGACAAGTACACTGAAGCTTTCTTT
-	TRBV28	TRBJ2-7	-	CASSFVGSRLYEQYF	TGTGCCAGCAGTTTCGTAGGGTCACGCCTCTACGAGCAGTACTTC
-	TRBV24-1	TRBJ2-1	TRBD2	CATGGDNEQFF	TGTGCCACCGGGGGGGACAATGAGCAGTTCTTC
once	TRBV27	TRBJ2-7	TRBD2	CASSLRPSGVYEQYF	TGTGCCAGCAGTTTAAGGCCTAGCGGGGTCTACGAGCAGTACTTC
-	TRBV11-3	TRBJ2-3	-	CASSSGGFTDTQYF	TGTGCCAGCAGCTCCGGTGGCTTCACAGATACGCAGTATTTT
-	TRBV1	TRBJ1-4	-	CTSSQDGEKLFF	TGCACCAGCAGCCAAGATGGTGAAAAACTGTTTTTT
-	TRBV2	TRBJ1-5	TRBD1	CASRGTAVSNQPQHF	TGTGCCAGCAGGGGGACAGCGGTAAGCAATCAGCCCCAGCATTTT
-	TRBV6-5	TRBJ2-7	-	CASSYFGQTYEQYF	TGTGCCAGCAGTTACTTCGGACAGACCTACGAGCAGTACTTC
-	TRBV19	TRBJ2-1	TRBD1	CASSPGTGSYNEQFF	TGTGCCAGTAGTCCAGGGACAGGGTCCTACAATGAGCAGTTCTTC
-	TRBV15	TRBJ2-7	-	CATSRDYGRSYEQYF	TGTGCCACCAGCAGAGATTATGGGCGAAGCTACGAGCAGTACTTC
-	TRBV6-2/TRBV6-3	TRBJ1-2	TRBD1	CASSPRGQGGYGYTF	TGTGCCAGCAGTCCCCGCGGACAGGGAGGCTATGGCTACACCTTC
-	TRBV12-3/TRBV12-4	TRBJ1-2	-	CASARGGYGYTF	TGTGCCAGCGCCAGAGGGGGATATGGCTACACCTTC
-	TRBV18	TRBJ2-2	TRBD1	CASSPPRTGGITGELFF	TGTGCCAGCTCACCACCTAGGACAGGGGGCATCACCGGGGAGCTGTTTTTT